This T cell receptor beta chain emerged from a study of OX40 agonist ivuxolimab in advanced cancers. It was autoimmune disease history or systemic immunosuppression that excluded patients. Blood samples were obtained at baseline, cycle 4 day 1, and cycle 7 day 1. This clone showed up just a few times. Other DNA sequences in this specimen translate into the identical CDR3. Sequencing used immunoSEQ multiplex PCR; TCRdb keeps in-frame clones, though not all of them. This table has roughly 60,000 clones, 65% to 90% appearing once. The CDR3 covers 12 residues. Germline lookup yields CDR1 MNHNS and CDR2 SASEGT. The ends were cut back, 1 base at V and 4 bases at J, with 5 bases in the middle.

The sequencing here drew on CD4+ or CD8+ T cells sorted from blood, taken in a trial of the OX40 agonist ivuxolimab. The clonotype was recovered from an adult with an advanced solid tumor such as melanoma, head and neck, liver or kidney cancer. The rearrangement uses TRBV6-1 and TRBJ2-7; no clear D gene. Written as DNA, the CDR3 is TGTGCCAGCAGTGAAGTAGGGTACGAGCAGTACTTC. It encodes CASSEVGYEQYF.